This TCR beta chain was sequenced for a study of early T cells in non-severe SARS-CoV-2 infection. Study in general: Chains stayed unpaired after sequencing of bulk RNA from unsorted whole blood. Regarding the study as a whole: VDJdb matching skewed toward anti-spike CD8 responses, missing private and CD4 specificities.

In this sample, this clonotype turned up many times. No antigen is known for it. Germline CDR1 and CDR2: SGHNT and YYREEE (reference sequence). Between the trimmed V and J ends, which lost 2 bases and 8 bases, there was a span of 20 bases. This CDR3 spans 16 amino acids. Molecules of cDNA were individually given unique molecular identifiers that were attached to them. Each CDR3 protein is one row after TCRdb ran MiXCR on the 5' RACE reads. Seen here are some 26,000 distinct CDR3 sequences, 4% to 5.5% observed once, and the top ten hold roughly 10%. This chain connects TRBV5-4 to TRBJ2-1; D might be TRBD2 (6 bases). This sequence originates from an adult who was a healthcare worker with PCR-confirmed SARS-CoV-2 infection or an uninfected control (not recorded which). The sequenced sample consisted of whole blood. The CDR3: CASSLRSGLGLDEQFF. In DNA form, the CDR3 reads TGTGCCAGCAGCTTAAGGTCGGGACTGGGGTTGGATGAGCAGTTCTTC.